This TCR beta chain was sequenced for a study of OX40 agonist ivuxolimab in advanced cancers. The study, taken as a whole, reports: Researchers did not establish what antigens the expanded peripheral T cells target.

V was cut by 0 bases and J by 10 bases, with 8 bases left in between. CDR3 size: 12 residues. Produced via immunoSEQ multiplex PCR; TCRdb's table is partial and in-frame only. The sample records about 69,000 clones, around 90% being singletons. As concerns this clone: As yet, its antigen is unknown.

The chain employs TRBV23-1 and TRBJ2-3; maybe TRBD1 (6 bases). TRBV23-1 counts as an open reading frame of uncertain function. The input for sequencing was CD4+ or CD8+ T cells sorted from blood, taken in a trial of the OX40 agonist ivuxolimab. This clonotype originated in an adult with an advanced solid tumor such as melanoma, head and neck, liver or kidney cancer. CDR3 sequence reads: CASSQSGQSQYF. In nucleotides, the CDR3 is TGCGCCAGCAGTCAATCAGGACAGTCGCAGTATTTT.